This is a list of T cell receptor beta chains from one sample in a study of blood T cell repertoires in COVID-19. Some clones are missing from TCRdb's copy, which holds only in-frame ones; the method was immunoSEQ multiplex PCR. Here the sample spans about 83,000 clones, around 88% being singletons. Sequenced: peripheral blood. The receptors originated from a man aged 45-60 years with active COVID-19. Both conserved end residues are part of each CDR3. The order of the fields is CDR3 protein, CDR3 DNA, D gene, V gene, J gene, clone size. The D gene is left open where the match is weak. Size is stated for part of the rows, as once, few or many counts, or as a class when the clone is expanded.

CDR3: CASSLSGGTYGYTF
DNA: TGTGCCAGCAGCTTGTCCGGGGGGACCTATGGCTACACCTTC
D: NA
V: TRBV9
J: TRBJ1-2
size: NA

CDR3: CASSQSSPGQGITEAFF
DNA: TGCGCCAGCAGCCAATCCTCCCCGGGACAGGGGATCACTGAAGCTTTCTTT
D: TRBD1
V: TRBV4-1
J: TRBJ1-1
size: NA

CDR3: CAIMGQEHDTQYF
DNA: TGTGCCATCATGGGACAGGAGCATGATACGCAGTATTTT
D: TRBD1
V: TRBV10-3
J: TRBJ2-3
size: NA

CDR3: CASSMVIRTTRGSTLPFNEQFF
DNA: TGTGCCAGTAGTATGGTCATACGGACAACGCGGGGGTCCACACTCCCCTTCAATGAGCAGTTCTTC
D: TRBD2
V: TRBV19
J: TRBJ2-1
size: NA

CDR3: CASKTGGLIYSEAFF
DNA: TGTGCCAGTAAAACAGGGGGCCTAATATACTCTGAAGCTTTCTTT
D: TRBD1
V: TRBV19
J: TRBJ1-1
size: NA

CDR3: CASSFRGESAKNIQYF
DNA: TGTGCCAGCAGCTTTCGGGGAGAGTCCGCCAAAAACATTCAGTACTTC
D: NA
V: TRBV7-8
J: TRBJ2-4
size: NA

CDR3: CASSWGTVDGYTF
DNA: TGCGCCAGCAGCTGGGGGACAGTCGATGGCTACACCTTC
D: TRBD1
V: TRBV5-1
J: TRBJ1-2
size: NA

CDR3: CSGFFRGGGETQYF
DNA: TGCAGCGGCTTTTTTAGGGGAGGAGGAGAGACCCAGTACTTC
D: NA
V: TRBV29-1
J: TRBJ2-5
size: many

CDR3: CASSYSDIIGSPLHF
DNA: TGTGCCAGCAGTTACTCGGACATTATAGGTTCACCCCTCCACTTT
D: NA
V: TRBV6-5
J: TRBJ1-6
size: few

CDR3: CAWNRLAGSHEQYF
DNA: TGTGCCTGGAACAGACTAGCGGGATCCCACGAGCAGTACTTC
D: TRBD2
V: TRBV30
J: TRBJ2-7
size: NA

CDR3: CASSLDFAGTPLHF
DNA: TGTGCCAGCAGCTTAGACTTTGCGGGGACACCCCTCCACTTT
D: NA
V: TRBV7-2
J: TRBJ1-6
size: few

CDR3: CASRTSGQLPYNEQFF
DNA: TGTGCCAGCAGGACTTCAGGACAGTTACCCTACAATGAGCAGTTCTTC
D: NA
V: TRBV28
J: TRBJ2-1
size: NA

CDR3: CASSQDLRLSAFF
DNA: TGTGCCAGCAGCCAAGATTTGAGGTTATCAGCTTTCTTT
D: NA
V: TRBV4-2
J: TRBJ1-1
size: NA

CDR3: CASRGQTFYEQYF
DNA: TGTGCCAGCAGGGGACAGACATTCTACGAGCAGTACTTC
D: TRBD1
V: TRBV28
J: TRBJ2-7
size: NA

CDR3: CSVGVVTEAFF
DNA: TGCAGCGTTGGCGTGGTAACTGAAGCTTTCTTT
D: NA
V: TRBV29-1
J: TRBJ1-1
size: NA

CDR3: CASSYSREGNQPQHF
DNA: TGTGCCAGCAGTTACTCCAGGGAGGGGAATCAGCCCCAGCATTTT
D: NA
V: TRBV6-6
J: TRBJ1-5
size: NA

CDR3: CASSVSGKADTQYF
DNA: TGTGCCAGCAGCGTGAGCGGGAAGGCAGATACGCAGTATTTT
D: TRBD2
V: TRBV9
J: TRBJ2-3
size: NA

CDR3: CASSVPITGGNSPLHF
DNA: TGTGCCAGCAGTGTACCTATCACAGGGGGGAATTCACCCCTCCACTTT
D: TRBD1
V: TRBV28
J: TRBJ1-6
size: NA

CDR3: CASSLATGGSSPLHF
DNA: TGCGCCAGCAGCTTGGCCACAGGGGGCTCTTCACCCCTCCACTTT
D: TRBD1
V: TRBV5-1
J: TRBJ1-6
size: NA

CDR3: CASSEGGTAYEQFF
DNA: TGTGCCAGCAGCGAGGGGGGGACCGCCTATGAGCAGTTCTTC
D: NA
V: TRBV9
J: TRBJ2-1
size: NA

CDR3: CASSPQGLRAFF
DNA: TGTGCCAGCTCACCACAGGGGTTGAGAGCTTTCTTT
D: NA
V: TRBV18
J: TRBJ1-1
size: NA

CDR3: CSVDRGGGYTF
DNA: TGCAGCGTTGACCGTGGGGGCGGCTACACCTTC
D: NA
V: TRBV29-1
J: TRBJ1-2
size: NA

CDR3: CASSQGGTGVNQPQHF
DNA: TGTGCCAGCAGCCAAGGGGGGACAGGGGTCAATCAGCCCCAGCATTTT
D: TRBD1
V: TRBV4-2
J: TRBJ1-5
size: NA

CDR3: CASSQDQRFRTEAFF
DNA: TGTGCCAGCAGCCAAGATCAGCGGTTTCGGACTGAAGCTTTCTTT
D: NA
V: TRBV4-2
J: TRBJ1-1
size: few

CDR3: CASRQDRPGELFF
DNA: TGTGCCAGCCGACAGGACCGACCCGGGGAGCTGTTTTTT
D: NA
V: TRBV12-3/TRBV12-4
J: TRBJ2-2
size: NA

CDR3: CASSSEPGLAGGPSDTQYF
DNA: TGTGCCAGCAGCTCGGAACCGGGACTAGCGGGGGGGCCGTCAGATACGCAGTATTTT
D: TRBD2
V: TRBV7-2
J: TRBJ2-3
size: NA

CDR3: CASTALAGGYTF
DNA: TGTGCCAGTACAGCGCTGGCTGGTGGCTACACCTTC
D: NA
V: TRBV19
J: TRBJ1-2
size: NA

CDR3: CASSQDNSGIGNTIYF
DNA: TGCGCCAGCAGCCAAGATAATTCAGGGATTGGAAACACCATATATTTT
D: NA
V: TRBV4-1
J: TRBJ1-3
size: few

CDR3: CSASMSNYGYTF
DNA: TGCAGTGCTAGTATGAGTAACTATGGCTACACCTTC
D: NA
V: TRBV20-1
J: TRBJ1-2
size: once

CDR3: CASSISRGDSPLHF
DNA: TGTGCCAGCAGTATTAGCAGGGGTGATTCACCCCTCCACTTT
D: NA
V: TRBV27
J: TRBJ1-6
size: few

CDR3: CAWSVRGQGRQPQHF
DNA: TGTGCCTGGAGTGTTCGGGGACAGGGCAGACAGCCCCAGCATTTT
D: TRBD1
V: TRBV30
J: TRBJ1-5
size: NA

CDR3: CASSESGFGQPQHF
DNA: TGTGCCAGCAGTGAATCAGGGTTCGGTCAGCCCCAGCATTTT
D: NA
V: TRBV25-1
J: TRBJ1-5
size: NA

CDR3: CASSPDRLNTGELFF
DNA: TGTGCCAGCAGTCCCGACAGGCTGAACACCGGGGAGCTGTTTTTT
D: NA
V: TRBV27
J: TRBJ2-2
size: NA

CDR3: CASSQGAGVAYEQYF
DNA: TGTGCCAGCAGTCAGGGGGCGGGAGTGGCCTACGAGCAGTACTTC
D: NA
V: TRBV9
J: TRBJ2-7
size: NA

CDR3: CASSFTPQNNEQFF
DNA: TGTGCCAGCAGTTTCACCCCACAGAACAATGAGCAGTTCTTC
D: NA
V: TRBV28
J: TRBJ2-1
size: NA

CDR3: CASSKRRDRGRWNRSSTDTQYF
DNA: TGTGCCAGCAGCAAAAGGCGGGACAGGGGTCGATGGAACCGTTCTAGCACAGATACGCAGTATTTT
D: NA
V: TRBV21-1
J: TRBJ2-3
size: NA

CDR3: CASSSGVSYEQYF
DNA: TGCGCCAGCAGCTCGGGGGTCTCCTACGAGCAGTACTTC
D: NA
V: TRBV5-1
J: TRBJ2-7
size: NA

CDR3: CASSPQQLNEQFF
DNA: TGTGCCAGCAGCCCCCAACAGCTCAATGAGCAGTTCTTC
D: NA
V: TRBV7-6
J: TRBJ2-1
size: NA

CDR3: CASSEDKNTGELFF
DNA: TGTGCCAGCAGTGAAGATAAGAACACCGGGGAGCTGTTTTTT
D: NA
V: TRBV2
J: TRBJ2-2
size: NA

CDR3: CASRRERVGTEAFF
DNA: TGTGCCAGCAGACGGGAGAGGGTGGGCACTGAAGCTTTCTTT
D: NA
V: TRBV7-2
J: TRBJ1-1
size: NA

CDR3: CASSDSSVDEQYF
DNA: TGTGCCAGCAGTGACTCTAGCGTTGACGAGCAGTACTTC
D: NA
V: TRBV6-4
J: TRBJ2-7
size: once

CDR3: CASSQAGAGGVYYEQYF
DNA: TGCGCCAGCAGCCAAGCAGGGGCGGGAGGGGTCTACTACGAGCAGTACTTC
D: TRBD2
V: TRBV4-3
J: TRBJ2-7
size: NA

CDR3: CARPAVRMVNEAFF
DNA: TGTGCCAGACCGGCCGTCAGGATGGTGAATGAAGCTTTCTTT
D: NA
V: TRBV21-1
J: TRBJ1-1
size: NA

CDR3: CASSLSDVWAYTF
DNA: TGTGCCAGCAGTTTATCCGACGTCTGGGCCTACACCTTC
D: NA
V: TRBV28
J: TRBJ1-2
size: few

CDR3: CASSPGTGYEQYF
DNA: TGTGCCAGCAGTCCCGGGACAGGGTACGAGCAGTACTTC
D: TRBD1
V: TRBV27
J: TRBJ2-7
size: NA